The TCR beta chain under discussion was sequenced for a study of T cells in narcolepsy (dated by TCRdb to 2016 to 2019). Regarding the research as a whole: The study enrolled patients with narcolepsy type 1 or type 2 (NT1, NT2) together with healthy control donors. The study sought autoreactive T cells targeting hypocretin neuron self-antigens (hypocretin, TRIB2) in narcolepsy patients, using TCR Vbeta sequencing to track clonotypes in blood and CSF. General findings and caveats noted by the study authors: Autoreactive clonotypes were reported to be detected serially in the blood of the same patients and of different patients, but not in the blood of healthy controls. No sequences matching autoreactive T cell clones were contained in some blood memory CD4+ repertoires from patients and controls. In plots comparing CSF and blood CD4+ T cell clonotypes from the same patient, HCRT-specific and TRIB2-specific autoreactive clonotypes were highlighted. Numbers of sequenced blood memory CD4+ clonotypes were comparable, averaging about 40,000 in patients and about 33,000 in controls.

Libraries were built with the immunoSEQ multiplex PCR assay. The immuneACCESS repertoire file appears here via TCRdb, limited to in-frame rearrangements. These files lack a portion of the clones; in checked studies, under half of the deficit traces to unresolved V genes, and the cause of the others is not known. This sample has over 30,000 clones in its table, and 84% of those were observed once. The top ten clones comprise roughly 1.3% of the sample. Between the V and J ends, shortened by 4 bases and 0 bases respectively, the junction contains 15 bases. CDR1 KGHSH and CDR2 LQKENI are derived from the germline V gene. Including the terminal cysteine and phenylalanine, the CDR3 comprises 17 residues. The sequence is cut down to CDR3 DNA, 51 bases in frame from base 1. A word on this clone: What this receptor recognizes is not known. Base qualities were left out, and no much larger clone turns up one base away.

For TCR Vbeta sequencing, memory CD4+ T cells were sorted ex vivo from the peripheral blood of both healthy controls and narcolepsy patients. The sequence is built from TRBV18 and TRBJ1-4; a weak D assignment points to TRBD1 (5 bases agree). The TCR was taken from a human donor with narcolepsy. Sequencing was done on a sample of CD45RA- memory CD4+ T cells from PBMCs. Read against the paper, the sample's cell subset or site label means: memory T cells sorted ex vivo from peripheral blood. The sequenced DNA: TGTGCCAGCTCACTGGGTCCGGGGACTGCAACTAATGAAAAACTGTTTTTT. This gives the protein CASSLGPGTATNEKLFF.